These T cell receptor beta chains were read from a single sample in a study of blood T cell repertoires in COVID-19. Some clones are missing from TCRdb's copy, which holds only in-frame ones; the method was immunoSEQ multiplex PCR. The data hold about 88,000 clones, with around nine tenths observed a single time. The sequenced material came from peripheral blood. All receptors come from a woman over 75 with acute or convalescent COVID-19. CDR3s include the opening cysteine and the closing phenylalanine or tryptophan. The order of the fields is J gene, D gene, clone size, V gene, CDR3 DNA, CDR3 protein. The D gene is left open where the match is weak. Clone size is shown for a subset of rows, as once, few, many or a class of expanded clone.

J gene: TRBJ1-4
D gene: NA
clone size: NA
V gene: TRBV5-4
CDR3 DNA: TGTGCCAGCAGCTTGGGGACAGCCAGAACTAATGAAAAACTGTTTTTT
CDR3 protein: CASSLGTARTNEKLFF

J gene: TRBJ2-7
D gene: NA
clone size: NA
V gene: TRBV18
CDR3 DNA: TGTGCCAGCTCAGAACAGGTAGCCGACGAGCAGTACTTC
CDR3 protein: CASSEQVADEQYF

J gene: TRBJ2-1
D gene: TRBD2
clone size: once
V gene: TRBV28
CDR3 DNA: TGTGCCAGCAGTGCCTATTGGATAGCGGGCACCTACAATGAGCAGTTCTTC
CDR3 protein: CASSAYWIAGTYNEQFF

J gene: TRBJ2-7
D gene: NA
clone size: once
V gene: TRBV5-6
CDR3 DNA: TGTGCCAGCAGCTTGGGTACAGGGTACAGGAGCTCCTACGAGCAGTACTTC
CDR3 protein: CASSLGTGYRSSYEQYF

J gene: TRBJ1-6
D gene: TRBD1
clone size: NA
V gene: TRBV19
CDR3 DNA: TGTGCCAGTAGTCCCCCTCCCGGGACAGGGGACCATAATTCACCCCTCCACTTT
CDR3 protein: CASSPPPGTGDHNSPLHF

J gene: TRBJ2-3
D gene: NA
clone size: once
V gene: TRBV10-2
CDR3 DNA: TGCGCCAGCAGTGAGTCGTTATACAGCCTTACGCAGTATTTT
CDR3 protein: CASSESLYSLTQYF

J gene: TRBJ2-7
D gene: TRBD1
clone size: once
V gene: TRBV6-2/TRBV6-3
CDR3 DNA: TGTGCCAGCACCCCCCGACAGGGTTTGGCCTACGAGCAGTACTTC
CDR3 protein: CASTPRQGLAYEQYF

J gene: TRBJ2-1
D gene: NA
clone size: NA
V gene: TRBV18
CDR3 DNA: TGTGCCAGCTCACCAATAAGGGAGGATGAGCAGTTCTTC
CDR3 protein: CASSPIREDEQFF

J gene: TRBJ2-1
D gene: NA
clone size: NA
V gene: TRBV28
CDR3 DNA: TGTGCCAGCAGTCCCAGGGCCGACTACAATGAGCAGTTCTTC
CDR3 protein: CASSPRADYNEQFF

J gene: TRBJ2-3
D gene: NA
clone size: NA
V gene: TRBV7-8
CDR3 DNA: TGTGCCAGCAGCTTAGCGATCGGGGGAAGTGTGAGCACAGATACGCAGTATTTT
CDR3 protein: CASSLAIGGSVSTDTQYF

J gene: TRBJ1-4
D gene: TRBD1
clone size: NA
V gene: TRBV5-5
CDR3 DNA: TGTGCCAGCGGGTTGACAACAGGGGCTAATGAAAAACTGTTTTTT
CDR3 protein: CASGLTTGANEKLFF

J gene: TRBJ2-1
D gene: TRBD2
clone size: NA
V gene: TRBV19
CDR3 DNA: TGTGCCAGTAGTAGGGGACTAGCGGGAGCGATGAGCAATGAGCAGTTCTTC
CDR3 protein: CASSRGLAGAMSNEQFF

J gene: TRBJ2-2
D gene: TRBD1
clone size: NA
V gene: TRBV5-1
CDR3 DNA: TGCGCCAGCAGCTTGGCGGGACAGGGGGCGACCGGGGAGCTGTTTTTT
CDR3 protein: CASSLAGQGATGELFF

J gene: TRBJ2-5
D gene: TRBD2
clone size: once
V gene: TRBV7-2
CDR3 DNA: TGTGCCAGCAGCTTTTTCCGGAGGGAGGGAGAGACCCAGTACTTC
CDR3 protein: CASSFFRREGETQYF

J gene: TRBJ2-1
D gene: TRBD1
clone size: NA
V gene: TRBV9
CDR3 DNA: TGTGCCAGCAGCGTATTAGGGGGCGCCTACAATGAGCAGTTCTTC
CDR3 protein: CASSVLGGAYNEQFF

J gene: TRBJ1-4
D gene: NA
clone size: NA
V gene: TRBV2
CDR3 DNA: TGTGCCAGCAGTCTCGACAGGCCCTCCACAACTAATGAAAAACTGTTTTTT
CDR3 protein: CASSLDRPSTTNEKLFF

J gene: TRBJ2-7
D gene: TRBD2
clone size: NA
V gene: TRBV7-2
CDR3 DNA: TGTGCCAGCAGCTTAGAGGCCTCTGGCGGGAGGTACGAGCAGTACTTC
CDR3 protein: CASSLEASGGRYEQYF

J gene: TRBJ2-2
D gene: TRBD1
clone size: once
V gene: TRBV19
CDR3 DNA: TGTGCCAGTAGTAGGGGGACAGGGCGGACCGGGGAGCTGTTTTTT
CDR3 protein: CASSRGTGRTGELFF

J gene: TRBJ1-6
D gene: TRBD1
clone size: NA
V gene: TRBV27
CDR3 DNA: TGTGCCAGCAGTACCGCAGGGGGCGCATATTCACCCCTCCACTTT
CDR3 protein: CASSTAGGAYSPLHF

J gene: TRBJ2-5
D gene: TRBD1
clone size: NA
V gene: TRBV5-4
CDR3 DNA: TGTGCCAGCAGCCCGAAGGACAGGAAGGAGACCCAGTACTTC
CDR3 protein: CASSPKDRKETQYF

J gene: TRBJ2-5
D gene: NA
clone size: NA
V gene: TRBV18
CDR3 DNA: TGTGCCAGCTCACCGGGCCAAAAAGAGACCCAGTACTTC
CDR3 protein: CASSPGQKETQYF

J gene: TRBJ2-1
D gene: TRBD2
clone size: NA
V gene: TRBV7-3
CDR3 DNA: TGTGCCAGCAGCCCCCTAGCGGGGGGGTACTACAATGAGCAGTTCTTC
CDR3 protein: CASSPLAGGYYNEQFF

J gene: TRBJ2-3
D gene: NA
clone size: NA
V gene: TRBV9
CDR3 DNA: TGTGCCAGCAGCGTCGGCACAGATACGCAGTATTTT
CDR3 protein: CASSVGTDTQYF

J gene: TRBJ2-1
D gene: NA
clone size: NA
V gene: TRBV4-3
CDR3 DNA: TGCGCCAGCAGCCAAGGGTGGTCTCCAGACAATGAGCAGTTCTTC
CDR3 protein: CASSQGWSPDNEQFF